Listed below are T cell receptor beta chains from one sample, sequenced in a study of T cell responses to AZD1222 COVID-19 vaccine. Repertoires were generated with immunoSEQ multiplex PCR, while TCRdb's copy carries only in-frame clones and drops some. The table records over 100,000 clones, roughly 88% of them present only once. Material: peripheral blood, obtained on day 0 of AZD1222 vaccination. The receptors here all came from an adult in good health. The CDR3 runs from the conserved cysteine through the conserved F or W. The D gene is left open where the match is weak. Size values are once, few and many counts, or a class for expanded clones, and some rows have none.

J gene: TRBJ2-3
D gene: NA
clone size: NA
V gene: TRBV7-6
CDR3 DNA: TGTGCCAGCAGCTTCGGGCTCGGGTCCACAGATACGCAGTATTTT
CDR3 protein: CASSFGLGSTDTQYF

J gene: TRBJ2-5
D gene: TRBD2
clone size: NA
V gene: TRBV7-9
CDR3 DNA: TGTGCCAGCAGCATCACTCCCCAGGGGCTAGCGGGTCGGGTGGAGACCCAGTACTTC
CDR3 protein: CASSITPQGLAGRVETQYF

J gene: TRBJ1-5
D gene: TRBD1
clone size: NA
V gene: TRBV12-5
CDR3 DNA: TGTGCTAGTGTGGGACAGGGGGGAAATCAGCCCCAGCATTTT
CDR3 protein: CASVGQGGNQPQHF

J gene: TRBJ1-1
D gene: NA
clone size: NA
V gene: TRBV5-6
CDR3 DNA: TGTGCCAGCATCCGGGGTGGGTGGGGGTCTGAAGCTTTCTTT
CDR3 protein: CASIRGGWGSEAFF

J gene: TRBJ1-5
D gene: NA
clone size: NA
V gene: TRBV27
CDR3 DNA: TGTGCCAGCAGATCTTACCGAGAGGGGGTTTGGGTCAATCAGCCCCAGCATTTT
CDR3 protein: CASRSYREGVWVNQPQHF

J gene: TRBJ1-1
D gene: NA
clone size: NA
V gene: TRBV7-2
CDR3 DNA: TGTGCCAGCAGCTTAAATAGGGGCAACACTGAAGCTTTCTTT
CDR3 protein: CASSLNRGNTEAFF

J gene: TRBJ2-5
D gene: NA
clone size: NA
V gene: TRBV13
CDR3 DNA: TGTGCCAGCAGCTTAGCTTCCGGGACAAAACTAGACCAAGAGACCCAGTACTTC
CDR3 protein: CASSLASGTKLDQETQYF

J gene: TRBJ1-1
D gene: NA
clone size: few
V gene: TRBV7-2
CDR3 DNA: TGTGCCAGCAGCCCGGTGGGAAACACTGAAGCTTTCTTT
CDR3 protein: CASSPVGNTEAFF

J gene: TRBJ1-3
D gene: NA
clone size: NA
V gene: TRBV6-5
CDR3 DNA: TGTGCCAGCTCCACTAGAGAGGGCAGGGGAAACACCATATATTTT
CDR3 protein: CASSTREGRGNTIYF

J gene: TRBJ1-2
D gene: TRBD1
clone size: NA
V gene: TRBV4-2
CDR3 DNA: TGTGCCAGCAGCCAAGCGGGACAGGGGGCTAACTATGGCTACACCTTC
CDR3 protein: CASSQAGQGANYGYTF

J gene: TRBJ2-6
D gene: NA
clone size: NA
V gene: TRBV11-3
CDR3 DNA: TGTGCCAGCAGCTTTGGGGGGCCTGGGGCCAACGTCCTGACTTTC
CDR3 protein: CASSFGGPGANVLTF

J gene: TRBJ2-2
D gene: TRBD1
clone size: NA
V gene: TRBV18
CDR3 DNA: TGTGCCAGCTCACCCCTACTTCGGACAGGGAAGAGAAACACCGGGGAGCTGTTTTTT
CDR3 protein: CASSPLLRTGKRNTGELFF

J gene: TRBJ1-1
D gene: NA
clone size: NA
V gene: TRBV4-1
CDR3 DNA: TGCGCCAGCAGCCAAGAGTCAGAAGAAGCTTTCTTT
CDR3 protein: CASSQESEEAFF

J gene: TRBJ1-5
D gene: NA
clone size: NA
V gene: TRBV6-2/TRBV6-3
CDR3 DNA: TGTGCCAGCAGTTACATACCGAGAGGGAGCAATCAGCCCCAGCATTTT
CDR3 protein: CASSYIPRGSNQPQHF

J gene: TRBJ1-2
D gene: NA
clone size: NA
V gene: TRBV7-2
CDR3 DNA: TGTGCCAGCAGCTTACCGCCACGGACTTATGGCTACACCTTC
CDR3 protein: CASSLPPRTYGYTF

J gene: TRBJ2-5
D gene: TRBD2
clone size: NA
V gene: TRBV18
CDR3 DNA: TGTGCCAGCTCACCAATGGCGGGGGGAACGGATGTGAGGACCCAGTACTTC
CDR3 protein: CASSPMAGGTDVRTQYF

J gene: TRBJ1-6
D gene: NA
clone size: NA
V gene: TRBV19
CDR3 DNA: TGTGCCAGTAGTGATCGCCTACAGGGTTCACCCCTCCACTTT
CDR3 protein: CASSDRLQGSPLHF

J gene: TRBJ2-1
D gene: NA
clone size: NA
V gene: TRBV24-1
CDR3 DNA: TGTGCCACCAGTGATAGCGGTCCCTACAATGAGCAGTTCTTC
CDR3 protein: CATSDSGPYNEQFF

J gene: TRBJ1-2
D gene: NA
clone size: NA
V gene: TRBV23-1
CDR3 DNA: TGCGCCAGCTACGAATCCTTGAACAGGGATCCATATGGCTACACCTTC
CDR3 protein: CASYESLNRDPYGYTF

J gene: TRBJ1-1
D gene: NA
clone size: NA
V gene: TRBV6-5
CDR3 DNA: TGTGCCAGCAGTTACTCAGAGTTGGCTGAAGCTTTCTTT
CDR3 protein: CASSYSELAEAFF

J gene: TRBJ2-3
D gene: NA
clone size: NA
V gene: TRBV13
CDR3 DNA: TGTGCCAGCAGCTTAGCAGGGGCGAGCACAGATACGCAGTATTTT
CDR3 protein: CASSLAGASTDTQYF